Below, 22 T cell receptor beta chains from the same sample are listed, as sequenced in a study of cytomegalovirus exposure and HLA in healthy donors. Vbeta (60) and Jbeta (13) primers were used in the PCR. Repertoires were generated with immunoSEQ multiplex PCR, while TCRdb's copy carries only in-frame clones and drops some. Among about 160,000 clones listed, 81% were seen once. Sequenced material: PBMCs. The receptors originated from a woman aged 45 to 65 in good health and CMV-seronegative.

About this clone itself: A read error may produce the germline difference seen at one junction end. The identical CDR3 is also encoded by other nucleotide sequences in the sample. The chain employs TRBV11-2 and TRBJ2-7; D is unclear. This CDR3 has 14 residues. Germline CDR1 is SGHAT and CDR2 is FQNNGV. The CDR3 bases are TGTGCCAGTAGCTTAGAAGCCGGCAGGCTCGAGCAGTACTTC. Its protein is CASSLEAGRLEQYF.

The V and J genes are TRBV7-2 and TRBJ1-2, with D perhaps matching TRBD1 (6 bases). Germline V gene lookup returns CDR1 SGHTA and CDR2 FQGNSA. The ends were cut back, 1 base at V and 8 bases at J, with 20 bases in the middle. The length of the CDR3 is 16 residues. CDR3 DNA sequence: TGTGCCAGCAGCTTAGTTGGGGGCTCTTCGGGGGGAGGCTACACCTTC. Translated: CASSLVGGSSGGGYTF.

J is TRBJ1-4 and V is TRBV5-1, with 8 positions matching TRBD1. Germline V gene lookup returns CDR1 SGHRS and CDR2 YFSETQ. Trimming cost V 7 bases and J 8 bases; bases outside gene matches: 13. CDR3 size: 15 residues. The chain's CDR3 is CASSPRQGLVEKLFF. DNA of the CDR3: TGCGCCAGCTCTCCTCGACAGGGGTTAGTAGAAAAACTGTTTTTT.

The chain joins TRBV29-1 to TRBJ2-1; 10 bases are shared with TRBD2. Trimming removed 7 bases from V and 6 bases from J; junction bases left unmatched: 9. This CDR3 comprises 14 residues. Germline CDR1 and CDR2: SQVTM and ANQGSEA. CDR3 in amino acids: CSDSTSGIANEQFF. The CDR3 DNA reads TGCAGCGACTCAACTAGCGGGATAGCCAATGAGCAGTTCTTC.

The chain carries TRBV27 and TRBJ2-7; D is perhaps TRBD1 (6 bases). V lost 4 bases to trimming and J lost 2 bases, with 15 bases between them. CDR3 length equals 15 residues. CDR1 and CDR2 from the germline V gene are MNHEY and SMNVEV (reference sequence). The CDR3 DNA follows: TGTGCCAGCAGTTCCCCCGCGACAGGTCCCTACGAGCAGTACTTC. It is translated as CASSSPATGPYEQYF.

This chain joins TRBV28 and TRBJ1-1; D may be TRBD1 (5 bases). The CDR3 is 17 amino acids. CDR1 and CDR2 from the germline V gene are MDHEN and SYDVKM. Trimming removed 5 bases from V and 3 bases from J, with 22 bases in between. The CDR3 region is CASSVRGVPPWYTEAFF. As DNA, the CDR3 is TGTGCCAGCAGTGTCCGGGGGGTCCCCCCCTGGTACACTGAAGCTTTCTTT.

The CDR3 loop is CASSPRSGISYNEQFF. The CDR3 DNA is TGTGCCAGTAGTCCTCGAAGCGGGATATCCTACAATGAGCAGTTCTTC. This chain links TRBV19 with TRBJ2-1; TRBD2 matches at 7 bases. The germline V gene encodes CDR1 LNHDA and CDR2 SQIVND (reference sequence). This CDR3 has 16 residues. Trimming took 5 bases from V and 1 from J; bases not matched to a gene: 8.

In this sample, this clone turned up once. J is TRBJ1-5 and V is TRBV6-1, with TRBD1 as a possible D gene (6 bases). V lost 5 bases and J lost 6, with 14 bases in between. The V gene's germline CDR1 is MNHNS and CDR2 SASEGT. The CDR3 runs to 14 residues. CDR3 loop: CASSPRGASQPQHF. The CDR3 nucleotides read TGTGCCAGCAGTCCACGGGGGGCGAGTCAGCCCCAGCATTTT.

A single count supports this clone. The chain is built from TRBV28 and TRBJ2-7, with TRBD1 as a possible D gene (6 bases). Trimming took off 5 bases at V and 4 bases at J, with 18 bases between the two ends. In germline, CDR1 is MDHEN, CDR2 SYDVKM. This CDR3 has 15 amino acids. The CDR3 loop reads CASSPQGHLEYEQYF. CDR3 DNA sequence: TGTGCCAGCAGTCCCCAGGGACACCTGGAATACGAGCAGTACTTC.

This chain joins TRBV9 and TRBJ2-1; 7 bases are a match to TRBD1. The CDR3 runs to 14 residues. Looked up from germline, CDR1 is SGDLS and CDR2 is YYNGEE. J lost 3 bases, V lost 7 bases, and 7 bases had no gene match. CDR3 bases: TGTGCCAGCCGCGCTGGGACAGACTACAATGAGCAGTTCTTC. Translating it yields CASRAGTDYNEQFF. Together with reference TRBV9 and TRBJ2-1, the CDR3 gives the full variable domain: DSGVTQTPKHLITATGQRVTLRCSPRSGDLSVYWYQQSLDQGLQFLIQYYNGEERAKGNILERFSAQQFPDLHSELNLSSLELGDSALYFCASRAGTDYNEQFFGPGTRLTVL.

The CDR3 DNA sequence: TGTGCCAGCAGCTCCACAAGGAGGGACAGGGGGAGGGCTTTCTTT. It yields the protein CASSSTRRDRGRAFF. The chain carries TRBV11-2 and TRBJ1-1; TRBD1 agrees at 11 bases. The length of the CDR3 is 15 residues. Unmatched junction bases numbered 12, after V lost 4 bases and J lost 11 bases. In germline, CDR1 is SGHAT, CDR2 FQNNGV.

Comments on this clone: The junction departs from the called germline gene at one end, perhaps through a read error. V and J are TRBV7-9 and TRBJ2-7; no definite D call. In germline, CDR1 is SEHNR, CDR2 FQNEAQ (reference sequence). The CDR3 has 11 residues. The CDR3 coding sequence is TGTTCCAGCAGATTGGCTGGCGAGCAGTACTTC. It is translated as CSSRLAGEQYF.

The rearrangement links TRBV15 to TRBJ2-3; TRBD2 matches 10 bases. There are 18 residues in the CDR3. The V segment lost 0 bases and the J segment 2 bases; nucleotides outside the gene matches: 8. Germline lookup yields CDR1 LNHNV and CDR2 YYDKDF (reference sequence). The CDR3 loop reads CATSRDRGLAGVTDTQYF. The CDR3 region has the DNA TGTGCCACCAGCAGAGATCGGGGGCTAGCGGGGGTCACAGATACGCAGTATTTT.

The chain uses TRBV13 and TRBJ2-5; 9 bases match TRBD1. CDR1 and CDR2 from the germline V gene are PRHDT and FYEKMQ (reference sequence). This CDR3 has 15 residues. With 0 bases clipped from V and 4 bases from J, the junction kept 3 bases outside the gene matches. In DNA form, the CDR3 reads TGTGCCAGCAGCTTAGGCCCGGGACAGGGAGAGACCCAGTACTTC. Translating it yields CASSLGPGQGETQYF.

This sequence joins TRBV5-1 and TRBJ2-1, with D perhaps matching TRBD1 (5 bases). The CDR3 is 15 amino acids. Germline CDR1 and CDR2: SGHRS and YFSETQ. V lost 0 bases and J 0 bases, leaving 7 bases between the germline ends. The chain's CDR3 is CASSLGGDSYNEQFF. CDR3 DNA sequence: TGCGCCAGCAGCTTGGGGGGCGACTCCTACAATGAGCAGTTCTTC.

The DNA for the CDR3 is TGTGCCAGCAGCCCTAGGCCGGGACAGGGGGCGTGGGGCTATGGCTACACCTTC. This codes for CASSPRPGQGAWGYGYTF. The chain is built from TRBV9 and TRBJ1-2, with 12 bases lining up with TRBD1. CDR3 length equals 18 residues. Trimming cost V 4 bases and J 4 bases; bases outside gene matches: 14. Germline V CDR1 and CDR2: SGDLS, YYNGEE.

The rearrangement links TRBV28 to TRBJ1-2; D gene uncertain. The CDR3 has 14 residues. The germline V gene encodes CDR1 MDHEN and CDR2 SYDVKM. Trimming removed 2 bases from V and 9 bases from J, with 16 bases in between. The DNA for the CDR3 is TGTGCCAGCAGTTTAACTGCCCTAGAGTCTAGCTACACCTTC. Protein sequence: CASSLTALESSYTF.

The chain uses TRBV6-4 and TRBJ2-3; perhaps TRBD2 as D (6 bases). The germline V gene has CDR1 MRHNA and CDR2 SNTAGT. CDR3 length: 16 residues. With 8 bases removed from V and 2 bases from J, the gap between germline ends came to 20 bases. The CDR3, as DNA: TGTGCCAGCGGGGGGTCGACTCCTTTTCTCACAGATACGCAGTATTTT. Encoded protein: CASGGSTPFLTDTQYF.

V usage is TRBV10-3 and J usage is TRBJ1-2, with a weak D call TRBD1 (6 bases). Germline CDR1 is ENHRY and CDR2 is SYGVKD. The V end was cut by 10 bases, the J end by 8 bases, with 20 bases between. The CDR3 is 13 residues long. DNA of the CDR3: TGTGCCAGCATCCGGGACACTGGGACGGGCTACACCTTC. Amino acid sequence: CASIRDTGTGYTF.

The rearrangement links TRBV18 to TRBJ2-3, with D possibly matching TRBD2 (5 bases). Trimming pared 0 bases from V and 2 bases from J, leaving 12 bases between. CDR3 length: 16 residues. Per germline, CDR1 KGHSH and CDR2 LQKENI. This CDR3 is CASSPPERGNTDTQYF. The CDR3 DNA reads as TGTGCCAGCTCACCACCGGAACGGGGAAACACAGATACGCAGTATTTT.

The chain employs TRBV7-2 and TRBJ1-1; D unclear. V lost 2 bases to trimming and J lost 8 bases, with 12 bases between them. The CDR3 spans 13 residues. CDR1 and CDR2 from the germline V gene are SGHTA and FQGNSA. The DNA for the CDR3 is TGTGCCAGCAGCTTAAATATTAGAAGAGAAGCTTTCTTT. Its protein product is CASSLNIRREAFF.

The chain uses TRBV6-1 and TRBJ2-2, with 10 bases aligning to TRBD1. CDR3 length: 15 residues. Germline V gene sequence: CDR1 MNHNS, CDR2 SASEGT. V shed 10 bases, J shed 3 bases, and the junction held 8 bases outside the gene matches. The DNA of the CDR3 is TGTGCCACCAGAGGGGACAGGGGCGACACCGGGGAGCTGTTTTTT. This codes for CATRGDRGDTGELFF.